Below, one T cell receptor beta chain is given with its context. This CDR3 is 13 amino acids long. Trimming shortened V by 3 bases and J by 8 bases, and 13 bases separated the two germline ends. Per germline, CDR1 MNHEY and CDR2 SMNVEV (reference sequence). The sample originates from a study of blood T cell repertoires in COVID-19. Study-level background: The United States, Italy and Spain were the sources of the acute and convalescent COVID-19 samples. PBMCs, B-cell-depleted T cells, or T cells were the source of the cDNA or gDNA that made up the material.

Data came from immunoSEQ multiplex PCR; TCRdb stores just in-frame clones and leaves some out. Of 85,000 or so clones in the sample, 65% to 90% were seen once. This chain links TRBV27 with TRBJ1-2, with a weak D call TRBD1 (5 bases). This clonotype was obtained from a man aged 80 or over with acute or convalescent COVID-19. Sequenced sample: peripheral blood. The CDR3 spells CASSFARVGGYTF. As DNA, the CDR3 is TGTGCCAGCAGTTTTGCCAGGGTGGGCGGCTACACCTTC.